Detailed here is one TCR beta chain. The sample originates from a study of blood T cell repertoires in COVID-19. Study overall: Donors in the United States, Italy and Spain gave samples during acute or convalescent COVID-19. Nucleic acid was either cDNA or gDNA, and it came from T cells, B-cell-depleted T cells, or PBMCs.

Data came from immunoSEQ multiplex PCR; TCRdb stores just in-frame clones and leaves some out. The sample carries roughly 210,000 clones, about 85% recorded once. CDR3 size: 18 residues. V was clipped by 4 bases and J by 3 bases, with 22 bases between them. CDR1 SGHTA and CDR2 FQGTGA come from the germline V gene. The origin of this receptor is a man between 70 and 80 years old with acute or convalescent COVID-19. The sequenced sample consisted of peripheral blood. V gene TRBV7-3 combines with J gene TRBJ1-5; a possible D gene is TRBD1 (6 bases). The chain's CDR3 is CASSSGPLGQDNNQPQHF. CDR3 nucleotide sequence: TGTGCCAGCAGCTCTGGCCCGTTGGGACAAGACAACAATCAGCCCCAGCATTTT.